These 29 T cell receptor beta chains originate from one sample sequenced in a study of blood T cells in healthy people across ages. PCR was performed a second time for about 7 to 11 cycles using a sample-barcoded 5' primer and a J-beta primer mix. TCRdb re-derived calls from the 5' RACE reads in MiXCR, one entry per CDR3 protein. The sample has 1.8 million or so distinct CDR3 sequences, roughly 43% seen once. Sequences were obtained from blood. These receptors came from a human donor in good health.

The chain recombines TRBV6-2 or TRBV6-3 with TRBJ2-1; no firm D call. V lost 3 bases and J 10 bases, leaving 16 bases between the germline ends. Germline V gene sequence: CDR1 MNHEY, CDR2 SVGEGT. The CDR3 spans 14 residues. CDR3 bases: TGTGCCAGCAGTTATGGCAGGTTCCCCTACGAGCAGTTCTTC. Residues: CASSYGRFPYEQFF.

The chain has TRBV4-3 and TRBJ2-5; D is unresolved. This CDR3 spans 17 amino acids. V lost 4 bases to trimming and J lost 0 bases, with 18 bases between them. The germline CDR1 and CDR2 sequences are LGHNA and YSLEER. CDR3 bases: TGCGCCAGCAGCCCCGAGGATAGACGTGGGTACCAAGAGACCCAGTACTTC. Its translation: CASSPEDRRGYQETQYF.

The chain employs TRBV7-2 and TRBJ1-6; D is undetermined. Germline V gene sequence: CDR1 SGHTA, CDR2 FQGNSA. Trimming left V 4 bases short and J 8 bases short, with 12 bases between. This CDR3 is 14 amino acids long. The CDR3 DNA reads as TGTGCCAGCAGCTCGGAATTAGGGTATTCACCCCTCCACTTT. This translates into CASSSELGYSPLHF.

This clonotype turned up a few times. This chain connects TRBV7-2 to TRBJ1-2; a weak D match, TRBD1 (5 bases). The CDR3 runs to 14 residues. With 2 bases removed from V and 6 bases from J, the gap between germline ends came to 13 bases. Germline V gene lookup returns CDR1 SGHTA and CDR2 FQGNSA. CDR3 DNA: TGTGCCAGCAGCTTACGGGACCCGGGTCATGGCTACACCTTC. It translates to CASSLRDPGHGYTF.

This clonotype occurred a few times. CDR3: CASSLVYRGAFF. The CDR3 DNA follows: TGTGCCAGCAGCTTAGTTTACAGGGGAGCTTTCTTT. The V gene is TRBV7-2, the J gene TRBJ1-1; 7 nucleotides agree with TRBD1. CDR1 is SGHTA and CDR2 is FQGNSA in the germline V gene. The CDR3 totals 12 residues. The junction had 3 bases not matched to a gene; V was cut back by 1 base and J by 10 bases. Together with reference TRBV7-2 and TRBJ1-1, the CDR3 gives the full variable domain: GAGVSQSPSNKVTEKGKDVELRCDPISGHTALYWYRQSLGQGLEFLIYFQGNSAPDKSGLPSDRFSAERTGGSVSTLTIQRTQQEDSAVYLCASSLVYRGAFFGQGTRLTVV.

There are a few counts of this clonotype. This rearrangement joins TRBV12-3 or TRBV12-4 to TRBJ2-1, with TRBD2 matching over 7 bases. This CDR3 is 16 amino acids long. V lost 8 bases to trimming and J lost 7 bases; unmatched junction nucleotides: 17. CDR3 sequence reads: CASGPVSGGRGNEQFF. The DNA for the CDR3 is TGTGCCAGCGGTCCCGTTTCGGGGGGTAGAGGGAATGAGCAGTTCTTC.

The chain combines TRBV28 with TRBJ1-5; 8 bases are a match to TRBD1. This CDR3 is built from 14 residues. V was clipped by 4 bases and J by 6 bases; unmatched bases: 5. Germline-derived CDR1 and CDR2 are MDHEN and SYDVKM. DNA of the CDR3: TGTGCCAGCAGTTATCAGGGGGCTGGTCAGCCCCAGCATTTT. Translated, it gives CASSYQGAGQPQHF.

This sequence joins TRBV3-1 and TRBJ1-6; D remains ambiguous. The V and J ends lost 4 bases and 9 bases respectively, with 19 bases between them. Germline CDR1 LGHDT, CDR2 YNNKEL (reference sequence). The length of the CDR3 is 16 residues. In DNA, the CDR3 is TGTGCCAGCAGCCTCAATCACGGCCTCGCGGGTTCACCCCTCCACTTT. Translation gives CASSLNHGLAGSPLHF.

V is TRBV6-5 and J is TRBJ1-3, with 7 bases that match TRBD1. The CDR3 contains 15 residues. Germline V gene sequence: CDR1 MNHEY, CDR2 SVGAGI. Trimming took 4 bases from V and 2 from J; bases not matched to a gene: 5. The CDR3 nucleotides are TGTGCCAGCAGTTCCCCGACAGGGCCTGGAAACACCATATATTTT. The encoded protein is CASSSPTGPGNTIYF.

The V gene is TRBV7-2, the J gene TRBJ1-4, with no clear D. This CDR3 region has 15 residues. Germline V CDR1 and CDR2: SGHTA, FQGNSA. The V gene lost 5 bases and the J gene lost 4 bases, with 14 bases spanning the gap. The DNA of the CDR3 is TGTGCCAGCAGCCGACGCCGGGATTTTAATGAAAAACTGTTTTTT. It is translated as CASSRRRDFNEKLFF.

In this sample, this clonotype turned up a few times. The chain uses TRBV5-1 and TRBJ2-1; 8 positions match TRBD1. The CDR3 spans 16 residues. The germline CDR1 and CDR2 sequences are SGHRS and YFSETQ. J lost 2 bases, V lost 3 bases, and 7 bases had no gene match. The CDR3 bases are TGCGCCAGCAGCTCCCTGTTGGGACAGGCCTACAATGAGCAGTTCTTC. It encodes CASSSLLGQAYNEQFF.

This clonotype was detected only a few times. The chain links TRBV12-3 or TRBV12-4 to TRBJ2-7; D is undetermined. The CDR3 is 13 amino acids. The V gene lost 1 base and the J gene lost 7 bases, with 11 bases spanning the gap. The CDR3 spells CASSLVVAWEQYF. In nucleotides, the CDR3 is TGTGCCAGCAGTTTAGTGGTGGCCTGGGAGCAGTACTTC.

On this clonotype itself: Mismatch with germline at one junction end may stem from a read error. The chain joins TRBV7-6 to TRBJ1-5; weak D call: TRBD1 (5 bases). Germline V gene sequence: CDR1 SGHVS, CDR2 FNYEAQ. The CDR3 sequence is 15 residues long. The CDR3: CASSLRLGPNLPQHF. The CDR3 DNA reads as TGTGCCAGCAGCTTAAGGTTGGGGCCCAATCTGCCCCAGCATTTT.

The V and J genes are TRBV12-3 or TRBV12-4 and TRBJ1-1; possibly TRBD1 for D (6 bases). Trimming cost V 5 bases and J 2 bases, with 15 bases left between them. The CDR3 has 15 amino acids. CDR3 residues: CASSPGQLKNTEAFF. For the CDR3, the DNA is TGTGCCAGCAGTCCCGGACAGCTGAAAAACACTGAAGCTTTCTTT.

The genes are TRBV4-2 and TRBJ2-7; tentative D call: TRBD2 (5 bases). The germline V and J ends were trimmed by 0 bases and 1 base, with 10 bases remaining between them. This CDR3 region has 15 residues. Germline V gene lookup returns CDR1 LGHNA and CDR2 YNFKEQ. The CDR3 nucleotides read TGTGCCAGCAGCCAAGATATCGGGGAGTCCTACGAGCAGTACTTC. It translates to CASSQDIGESYEQYF.

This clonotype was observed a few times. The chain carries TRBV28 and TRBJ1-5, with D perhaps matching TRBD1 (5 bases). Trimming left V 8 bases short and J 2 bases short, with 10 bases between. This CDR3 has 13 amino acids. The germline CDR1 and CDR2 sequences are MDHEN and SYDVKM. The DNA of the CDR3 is TGTGCCAGCGGTAGGGGTGGCAATCAGCCCCAGCATTTT. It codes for CASGRGGNQPQHF.

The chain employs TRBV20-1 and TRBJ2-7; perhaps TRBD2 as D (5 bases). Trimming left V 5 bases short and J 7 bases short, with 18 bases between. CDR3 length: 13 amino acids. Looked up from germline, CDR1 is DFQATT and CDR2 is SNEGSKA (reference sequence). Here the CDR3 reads CSAGVASGREQYF. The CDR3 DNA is TGCAGTGCTGGCGTGGCGTCGGGGAGAGAGCAGTACTTC.

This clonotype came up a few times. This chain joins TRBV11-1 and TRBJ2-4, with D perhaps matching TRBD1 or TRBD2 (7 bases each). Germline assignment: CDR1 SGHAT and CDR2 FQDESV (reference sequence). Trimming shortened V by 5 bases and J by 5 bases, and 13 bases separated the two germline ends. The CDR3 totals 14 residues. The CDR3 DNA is TGTGCCAGCAGCACCAGGGGGGGAGAAAACATTCAGTACTTC. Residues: CASSTRGGENIQYF.

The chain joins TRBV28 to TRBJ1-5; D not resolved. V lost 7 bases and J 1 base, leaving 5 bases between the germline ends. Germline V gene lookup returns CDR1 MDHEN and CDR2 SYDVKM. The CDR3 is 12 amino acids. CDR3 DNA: TGTGCCAGCAAACAGAGCAATCAGCCCCAGCATTTT. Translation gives CASKQSNQPQHF.

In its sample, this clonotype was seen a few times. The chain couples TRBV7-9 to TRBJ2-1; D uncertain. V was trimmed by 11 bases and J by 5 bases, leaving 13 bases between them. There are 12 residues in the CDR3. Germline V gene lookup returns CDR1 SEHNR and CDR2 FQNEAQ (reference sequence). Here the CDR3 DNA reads TGTGCCTTATTTGGATTCCACAATGAGCAGTTCTTC. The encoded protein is CALFGFHNEQFF. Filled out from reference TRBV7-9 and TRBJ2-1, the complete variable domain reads DTGVSQNPRHKITKRGQNVTFRCDPISEHNRLYWYRQTLGQGPEFLTYFQNEAQLEKSRLLSDRFSAERPKGSFSTLEIQRTEQGDSAMYLCALFGFHNEQFFGPGTRLTVL.

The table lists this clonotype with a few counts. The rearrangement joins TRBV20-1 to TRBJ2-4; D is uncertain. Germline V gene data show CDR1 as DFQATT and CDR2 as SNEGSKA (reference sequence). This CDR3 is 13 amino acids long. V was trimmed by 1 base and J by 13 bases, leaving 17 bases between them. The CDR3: CSARAATLTKQYF. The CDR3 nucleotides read TGCAGTGCTAGAGCGGCTACGCTAACAAAGCAGTACTTC.

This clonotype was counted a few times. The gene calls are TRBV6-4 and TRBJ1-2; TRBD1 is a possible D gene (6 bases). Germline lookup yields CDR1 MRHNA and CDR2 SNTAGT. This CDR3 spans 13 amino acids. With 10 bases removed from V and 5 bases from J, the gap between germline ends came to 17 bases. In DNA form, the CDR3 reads TGTGCCATCGGGAGGGGGGCCCGGTATGGCTACACCTTC. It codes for CAIGRGARYGYTF.

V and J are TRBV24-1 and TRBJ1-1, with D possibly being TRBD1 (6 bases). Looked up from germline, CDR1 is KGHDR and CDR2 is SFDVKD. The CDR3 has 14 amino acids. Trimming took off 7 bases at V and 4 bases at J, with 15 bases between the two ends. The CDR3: CATRSSQGTTEAFF. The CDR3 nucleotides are TGTGCCACCAGATCCTCACAGGGTACCACTGAAGCTTTCTTT.

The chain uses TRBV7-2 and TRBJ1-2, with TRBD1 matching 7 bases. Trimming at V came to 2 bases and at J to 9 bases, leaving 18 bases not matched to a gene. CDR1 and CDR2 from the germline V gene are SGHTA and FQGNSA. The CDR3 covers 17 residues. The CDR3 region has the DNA TGTGCCAGCAGCTTACAGATCGGACAGGCCTACTGTATCAGCTACACCTTC. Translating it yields CASSLQIGQAYCISYTF.

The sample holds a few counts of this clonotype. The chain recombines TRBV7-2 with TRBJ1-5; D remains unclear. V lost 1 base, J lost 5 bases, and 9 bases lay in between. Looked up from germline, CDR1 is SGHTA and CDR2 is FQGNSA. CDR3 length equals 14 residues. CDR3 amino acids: CASSLGRGDQPQHF. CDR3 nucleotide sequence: TGTGCCAGCAGCTTAGGGCGGGGAGATCAGCCCCAGCATTTT.

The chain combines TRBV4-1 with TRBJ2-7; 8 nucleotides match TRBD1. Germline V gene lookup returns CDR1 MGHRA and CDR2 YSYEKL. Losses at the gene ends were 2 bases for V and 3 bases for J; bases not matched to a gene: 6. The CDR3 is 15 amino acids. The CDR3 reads CASSQPRTGSYEQYF. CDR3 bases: TGCGCCAGCAGCCAACCCAGGACAGGGAGCTACGAGCAGTACTTC.

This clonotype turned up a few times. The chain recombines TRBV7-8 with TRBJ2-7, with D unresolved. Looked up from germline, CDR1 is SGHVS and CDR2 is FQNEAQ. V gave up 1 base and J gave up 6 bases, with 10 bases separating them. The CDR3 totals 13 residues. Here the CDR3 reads CASSLGRVFEQYF. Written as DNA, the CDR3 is TGTGCCAGCAGCTTAGGAAGGGTCTTCGAGCAGTACTTC. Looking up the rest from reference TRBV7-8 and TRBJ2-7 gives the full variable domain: GAGVSQSPRYKVAKRGQDVALRCDPISGHVSLFWYQQALGQGPEFLTYFQNEAQLDKSGLPSDRFFAERPEGSVSTLKIQRTQQEDSAVYLCASSLGRVFEQYFGPGTRLTVT.

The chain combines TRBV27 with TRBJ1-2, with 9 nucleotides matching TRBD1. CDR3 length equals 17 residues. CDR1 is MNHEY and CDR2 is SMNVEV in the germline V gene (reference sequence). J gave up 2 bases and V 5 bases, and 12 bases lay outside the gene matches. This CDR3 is CASSTSGTGFGNYGYTF. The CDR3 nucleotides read TGTGCCAGCAGTACGTCCGGGACAGGGTTTGGAAACTATGGCTACACCTTC.

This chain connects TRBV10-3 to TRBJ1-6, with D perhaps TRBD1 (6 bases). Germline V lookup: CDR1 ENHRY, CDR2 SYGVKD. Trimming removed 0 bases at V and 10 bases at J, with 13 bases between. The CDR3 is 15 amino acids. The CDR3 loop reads CAISESRRGESPLHF. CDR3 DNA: TGTGCCATCAGTGAGTCGCGAAGGGGGGAATCACCCCTCCACTTT.